These 22 T cell receptor beta chains share one sample of origin, sequenced in a study of control samples from healthy donors and cancer patients. Some clones are missing from TCRdb's copy, which holds only in-frame ones; the method was immunoSEQ multiplex PCR. The sample contains approximately 100,000 clones, about 89% of which appear only once. Sequenced input: blood. These receptors came from a man younger than 45 in good health.

The chain couples TRBV7-6 to TRBJ1-6, with unresolved D. Germline CDR1 and CDR2: SGHVS and FNYEAQ. The CDR3 sequence is 16 residues long. Trimming stripped 1 base from V and 2 bases from J, with 9 bases between. DNA for the CDR3: TGTGCCAGCAGCTTAGTAGCAGGTACCTATAATTCACCCCTCCACTTT. It yields the protein CASSLVAGTYNSPLHF.

The CDR3 DNA is TGCGCCAGCAGCTTGGTTTCCGGGAGGGATTCACCCCTCCACTTT. This translates into CASSLVSGRDSPLHF. V usage is TRBV5-1 and J usage is TRBJ1-6; no firm D call. The CDR3 covers 15 residues. The germline CDR1 and CDR2 sequences are SGHRS and YFSETQ. V was trimmed by 0 bases and J by 8 bases, leaving 12 bases between them.

This rearrangement joins TRBV10-3 to TRBJ1-1, with 7 bases that match TRBD1. The V segment lost 8 bases and the J segment 0 bases; nucleotides outside the gene matches: 9. Germline V lookup: CDR1 ENHRY, CDR2 SYGVKD. The CDR3 contains 15 residues. In DNA form, the CDR3 reads TGTGCCATCCAAGAAGGGGGCAGCATGAACACTGAAGCTTTCTTT. Amino acid sequence: CAIQEGGSMNTEAFF.

This rearrangement joins TRBV5-1 to TRBJ2-7, with 8 nucleotides matching TRBD1. V was pared by 4 bases and J by 1 base, with 4 bases of the junction left unmatched. The CDR3 length is 14 residues. The germline V gene has CDR1 SGHRS and CDR2 YFSETQ. The CDR3 DNA follows: TGCGCCAGCAGCGTCCGGGACAGGTCCTACGAGCAGTACTTC. Its protein is CASSVRDRSYEQYF.

The chain couples TRBV4-1 to TRBJ2-1; 12 nucleotides align to TRBD2. The CDR3 is 19 amino acids. The germline V gene encodes CDR1 MGHRA and CDR2 YSYEKL. Germline trimming cut 5 bases from V and 5 bases from J; bases unmatched to any gene: 16. CDR3 DNA sequence: TGCGCCAGCAGCGAAAGTCCTCTAGCGGGAGGGCCCCTTAACAATGAGCAGTTCTTC. It translates to CASSESPLAGGPLNNEQFF.

In its sample, this clone was seen a few times. The chain carries TRBV10-1 and TRBJ2-7; a possible D gene is TRBD2 (6 bases). CDR3 length equals 13 residues. Germline CDR1 is WNHNN and CDR2 is SYGVQD (reference sequence). V was cut by 3 bases and J by 7 bases, with 13 bases left in between. CDR3 nucleotide sequence: TGCGCCAGCAGTGATAACGCCGGGACTGAGCAGTACTTC. It specifies CASSDNAGTEQYF.

The chain employs TRBV6-2 or TRBV6-3 and TRBJ1-5; D is uncertain. The germline gives CDR1 MNHEY, CDR2 SVGEGT. The CDR3 contains 17 residues. Trimming shortened V by 0 bases and J by 0 bases, and 12 bases separated the two germline ends. CDR3 sequence reads: CASSYSKQLYSNQPQHF. The CDR3 DNA is TGTGCCAGCAGTTACTCGAAGCAGCTTTATAGCAATCAGCCCCAGCATTTT.

The chain links TRBV6-1 to TRBJ1-1; D might be TRBD1 (6 bases). Germline CDR1 MNHNS, CDR2 SASEGT. The CDR3 is 14 amino acids. Trimming cost V 1 base and J 3 bases, with 9 bases left between them. The CDR3 DNA reads TGTGCCAGCAGTGAAGGGGGGCGCGACACTGAAGCTTTCTTT. It yields the protein CASSEGGRDTEAFF.

The chain joins TRBV7-2 to TRBJ2-7, with D perhaps given as TRBD1 or TRBD2 (5 bases each). Germline CDR1 and CDR2: SGHTA and FQGNSA. The CDR3 is made up of 15 amino acids. Trimming removed 6 bases at V and 2 bases at J, with 17 bases between. CDR3 sequence: CASSSTRDRTYEQYF. CDR3 DNA: TGTGCCAGCAGTTCTACCCGGGACCGTACCTACGAGCAGTACTTC. Drawing the rest from reference TRBV7-2 and TRBJ2-7, the complete variable domain is GAGVSQSPSNKVTEKGKDVELRCDPISGHTALYWYRQSLGQGLEFLIYFQGNSAPDKSGLPSDRFSAERTGGSVSTLTIQRTQQEDSAVYLCASSSTRDRTYEQYFGPGTRLTVT.

The CDR3 bases are TGTGCCAGCAGTTCCCGGGGCAATGAGCAGTTCTTC. Amino acid sequence: CASSSRGNEQFF. The chain has TRBV6-6 and TRBJ2-1, with D perhaps TRBD2 (5 bases). Germline-derived CDR1 and CDR2 are MNHNY and SVGAGI (reference sequence). The CDR3 has 12 residues. V was trimmed by 4 bases and J by 6 bases, leaving 7 bases between them.

The chain is built from TRBV7-2 and TRBJ1-3; the D gene is possibly TRBD1 (5 bases). The CDR3 has 14 residues. V was cut by 8 bases and J by 2 bases, with 13 bases left in between. Germline CDR1 is SGHTA and CDR2 is FQGNSA. The CDR3 loop reads CASHRRGPGNTIYF. CDR3 bases: TGTGCCAGCCACCGCCGGGGACCTGGAAACACCATATATTTT.

The chain is built from TRBV6-5 and TRBJ1-1; maybe TRBD1 (6 bases). CDR1 MNHEY and CDR2 SVGAGI come from the germline V gene. The CDR3 contains 15 residues. The germline V and J ends were trimmed by 7 bases and 1 base, with 16 bases remaining between them. CDR3 DNA: TGTGCCAGCATTAGCGGGGGGCTCGGGAACACTGAAGCTTTCTTT. Amino acid sequence: CASISGGLGNTEAFF.

This clone was seen just once. The chain couples TRBV6-2 or TRBV6-3 to TRBJ2-7; D is undetermined. Germline V gene data show CDR1 as MNHEY and CDR2 as SVGEGT. V lost 1 base, J lost 2 bases, and 3 bases lay in between. The CDR3 sequence is 12 residues long. The CDR3 nucleotides are TGTGCCAGCAGTTACTACACCTACGAGCAGTACTTC. The encoded protein is CASSYYTYEQYF.

The chain joins TRBV5-1 to TRBJ2-5, with D possibly TRBD2 on 5 matching bases. The germline CDR1 and CDR2 sequences are SGHRS and YFSETQ. This CDR3 is 14 amino acids long. Trimming stripped 5 bases from V and 5 bases from J, with 16 bases between. The CDR3 sequence: CASSFGPTGETQYF. The CDR3 region has the DNA TGCGCCAGCAGTTTCGGTCCCACGGGGGAGACCCAGTACTTC.

The V call is TRBV5-4, the J call TRBJ2-7; either TRBD1 or TRBD2 may fit D (5 bases each). The ends were cut back, 7 bases at V and 5 bases at J, with 19 bases in the middle. The CDR3 totals 14 residues. The germline V gene encodes CDR1 SGHNT and CDR2 YYREEE (reference sequence). CDR3 in DNA: TGTGCCAGCTCCAAACGGGACGGTCGGGACGAGCAGTACGTC. As protein: CASSKRDGRDEQYV.

The V call is TRBV30, the J call TRBJ2-1, with unresolved D. Germline CDR1 is GTSNPN and CDR2 is SVGIG (reference sequence). The CDR3 covers 15 residues. Trimming removed 3 bases from V and 0 bases from J, with 12 bases in between. The CDR3 bases are TGTGCCTGGAGGGGGTCCGTGAGCTCCTACAATGAGCAGTTCTTC. Encoded protein: CAWRGSVSSYNEQFF.

This rearrangement joins TRBV18 to TRBJ1-5; the D gene is possibly TRBD1 (6 bases). V was cut by 4 bases and J by 3 bases, with 10 bases left in between. Germline CDR1 KGHSH, CDR2 LQKENI. This CDR3 spans 14 amino acids. This chain's CDR3 is CASSRQENNQPQHF. The CDR3 DNA sequence: TGTGCCAGCTCACGACAGGAAAACAATCAGCCCCAGCATTTT.

The J gene is TRBJ2-1, the V gene TRBV15; the D gene is possibly TRBD1 (7 bases). The V end lost 6 bases, the J end lost 7 bases, and 16 bases lay between the germline ends. This CDR3 contains 14 residues. The germline V gene encodes CDR1 LNHNV and CDR2 YYDKDF (reference sequence). The CDR3 protein is CATRDWTGGNEQFF. The CDR3 nucleotides are TGTGCCACCAGAGATTGGACAGGAGGGAATGAGCAGTTCTTC.

The rearrangement links TRBV4-1 to TRBJ1-1; 8 bases are shared with TRBD1. This CDR3 has 14 amino acids. Germline CDR1 reads MGHRA; CDR2 reads YSYEKL. V shed 3 bases and J 3 bases; nucleotides not matched to a gene: 3. The DNA of the CDR3 is TGCGCCAGCAGCCAGACAGGGGTGGACACTGAAGCTTTCTTT. Translating gives CASSQTGVDTEAFF.

The chain recombines TRBV7-2 with TRBJ1-4; perhaps TRBD1 as D (5 bases). CDR1 is SGHTA and CDR2 is FQGNSA in the germline V gene. V gave up 0 bases and J gave up 4 bases, with 12 bases separating them. The length of the CDR3 is 16 residues. In DNA form, the CDR3 reads TGTGCCAGCAGCTTAGCAGCCGGGGCTGGTAATGAAAAACTGTTTTTT. Encoded protein: CASSLAAGAGNEKLFF.

V is TRBV5-4 and J is TRBJ1-3; D not resolved. Per the germline V gene, CDR1 is SGHNT and CDR2 is YYREEE (reference sequence). The CDR3 contains 15 residues. V was pared by 4 bases and J by 4 bases, with 15 bases between. CDR3 nucleotides: TGTGCCAGCAGCATCGGAGCGGGTCCCGGAAACACCATATATTTT. It yields the protein CASSIGAGPGNTIYF.

The chain joins TRBV18 to TRBJ2-7; 9 nucleotides line up with TRBD2. CDR1 is KGHSH, CDR2 LQKENI, per germline. This CDR3 is 16 amino acids long. J lost 0 bases, V lost 1 base, and 4 bases had no gene match. The chain's CDR3 is CASSPQSGRLSYEQYF. Here the CDR3 DNA reads TGTGCCAGCTCACCACAGAGCGGGAGGCTCTCCTACGAGCAGTACTTC.